This T cell receptor beta chain was identified in a study of identical twins. Notes on the study in general: The presence of invariant MAIT and iNKT cells could partly confound analyses of zero-insertion sequences.

cDNA carried unique molecular identifiers, and a universal primer site was added by template switching. TCRdb recomputed calls from the 5' RACE reads with MiXCR, one row per CDR3 protein. This sample has hundreds of thousands of distinct CDR3 sequences, with about 12% found just once. In the case of this clonotype: What it binds is not known.

CDR1 and CDR2 (germline): DFQATT, SNEGSKA (reference sequence). The V and J ends lost 1 base and 3 bases respectively, with 13 bases between them. This CDR3 has 14 residues. A further study also used this sample, focusing on yellow fever vaccine responses in identical twins.

The sample was PBMCs. The chain is built from TRBV20-1 and TRBJ2-7; D gene unclear. This TCR was sampled from a woman aged 18-30 years in good health. The CDR3 loop reads CSARGVGGYYEQYF. In DNA, the CDR3 is TGCAGTGCTAGAGGCGTAGGCGGTTACTACGAGCAGTACTTC.